The clone carrying this T cell receptor beta chain was counted between two and nine times. No antigen is known for it. Germline V gene lookup returns CDR1 SGHTA and CDR2 FQGNSA. Trimming left V 2 bases short and J 1 base short, with 8 bases between. This CDR3 comprises 14 residues. Isolating CD4+ T cells followed 9 to 10 days of culture. Two-dose vaccination with either BNT162b2 or mRNA-1273 was given to the participants. The source of the sample is a study of vaccination effects on CD4 cells after COVID-19. General study points: The vaccine-induced clones of healthy vaccinees included only 1 of 255 that cross-reacted with common cold coronaviruses. Infection- and vaccine-induced clones contracted markedly late after vaccination. The study enrolled few convalescent patients and sampled no early post-infection timepoints.

TCRdb's table, derived via immunoSEQ multiplex PCR, lists solely in-frame clones and lacks some. The sample lists tens of thousands of clones, around 74% occurring once. The rearrangement joins TRBV7-2 to TRBJ1-1; D perhaps matches TRBD1 (6 bases). The receptor was derived from a human donor who received a COVID-19 vaccine. Sequences were derived from CD4+ T cells from PBMCs cultured without peptide, sampled after COVID-19 vaccination. CDR3 bases: TGTGCCAGCAGCTTAACAGGGCAGAACACTGAAGCTTTCTTT. It translates to CASSLTGQNTEAFF.